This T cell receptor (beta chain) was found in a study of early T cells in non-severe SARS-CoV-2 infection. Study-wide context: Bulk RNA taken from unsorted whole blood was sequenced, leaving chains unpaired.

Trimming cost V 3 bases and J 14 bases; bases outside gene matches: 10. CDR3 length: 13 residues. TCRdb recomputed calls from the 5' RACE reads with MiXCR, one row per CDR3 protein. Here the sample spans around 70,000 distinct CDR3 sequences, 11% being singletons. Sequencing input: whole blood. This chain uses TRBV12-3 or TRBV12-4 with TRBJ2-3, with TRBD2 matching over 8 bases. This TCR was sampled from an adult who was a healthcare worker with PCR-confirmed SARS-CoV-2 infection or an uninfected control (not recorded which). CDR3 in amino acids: CASSFPRGRNRYF. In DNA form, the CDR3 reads TGTGCCAGCAGTTTCCCCCGCGGGAGGAATCGGTATTTT.